Listed below are T cell receptor beta chains from one sample, sequenced in a study of T cell repertoires in cytomegalovirus infection. MiXCR, run by TCRdb on the reads, gives a single entry per CDR3 protein. The table includes around 630,000 distinct CDR3 sequences, approximately 24% detected once. Sequences were obtained from CD8+ T cells from PBMCs. These receptors were taken from a human donor in good health (CMV status not recorded). Some clones in this sample may be carry-over from other donors' samples. Both conserved end residues are part of each CDR3. D genes are given only for firm matches.

v_gene,d_gene,CDR3aa
TRBV7-9,TRBD2,CASRNSGGEQYF
TRBV7-9,NA,CASSLVPINYGYTF
TRBV28,NA,CASSYRGRGSETQYF
TRBV6-5,NA,CASSYGGTIYF
TRBV28,NA,CASSLGDRDASKETQYF
TRBV6-6,NA,CASSYSMEHSGNTIYF
TRBV29-1,NA,CSAASQGFTDTQYF
TRBV6-2/TRBV6-3,TRBD2,CASSLETSGESTDTQYF
TRBV29-1,NA,CSVVVRGPQETQYF
TRBV20-1,NA,CSASGLPQETQYF
TRBV7-9,NA,CASSVMHRVWELFF
TRBV4-2,TRBD2,CASSQEFPSGGAMETQYF
TRBV24-1,NA,CATSDRGTGELFF
TRBV28,NA,CASSPNRRANTGELFF
TRBV28,NA,CASSLSVGKSYEQYF
TRBV2,TRBD1,CASSGPGQETLYGYTF
TRBV29-1,NA,CSVGWVDSYEQYF
TRBV27,NA,CASRQILTYNEQFF
TRBV20-1,NA,CSARESGINQPQHF
TRBV7-9,NA,CASSSSTGSGYEQYF
TRBV6-2/TRBV6-3,NA,CASSDTGNYYNTEAFF
TRBV6-5,NA,CASSYSMTAHNYGYTF
TRBV18,TRBD1,CASSSAGTGRETQYF
TRBV6-6,NA,CASSSRDTYGGYTF
TRBV19,NA,CASSADGPHTEAFF
TRBV7-2,TRBD2,CASSLVLAGPRQTQYF
TRBV27,NA,CASSKNRNYGYTF
TRBV14,TRBD1,CASRRTGAGNTIYF
TRBV15,NA,CATSPAGIRGYNEQFF
TRBV7-2,TRBD2,CVSSLAASGGAADEQYF
TRBV7-2,TRBD1,CASSGTGDYGYTF
TRBV7-9,NA,CASSSDVAFMYQETQYF
TRBV7-9,NA,CASSLDGDAKNIQYF
TRBV7-9,NA,CASSSFEAEAFF
TRBV10-3,NA,CAISEPWTERADTQYF
TRBV10-3,NA,CAISALLRIDEQFF
TRBV7-2,TRBD1,CASRRLDRDHEQYF
TRBV7-6,NA,CASSLAQRWGDEQFF
TRBV20-1,NA,CSAPEGLLGDTEAFF